The TCR beta chain described here comes from a study of T cell repertoires in cytomegalovirus infection. TCRdb redid the calling of the reads with MiXCR, one entry per CDR3 protein. The sample consists of just under 500,000 distinct CDR3 sequences, 30% to 40% of them appearing once. Germline V CDR1 and CDR2: MNHNY, SVGAGI (reference sequence). V shed 0 bases and J shed 4 bases, with 18 bases lying between them. The CDR3 totals 17 residues. As to this clonotype: What it binds is not known.

The specimen comprised cultured PBMCs, sampled from culture after CMV antigen stimulation. The chain employs TRBV6-6 and TRBJ1-2; D gene uncertain. The clonotype was recovered from a human donor in good health (CMV status not recorded). Some clones in this sample may be carry-over from other donors' samples. The CDR3 bases are TGTGCCAGCAGTTACTCGACGGTGGGGAAAAAGAGCTATGGCTACACCTTC. This gives the protein CASSYSTVGKKSYGYTF.